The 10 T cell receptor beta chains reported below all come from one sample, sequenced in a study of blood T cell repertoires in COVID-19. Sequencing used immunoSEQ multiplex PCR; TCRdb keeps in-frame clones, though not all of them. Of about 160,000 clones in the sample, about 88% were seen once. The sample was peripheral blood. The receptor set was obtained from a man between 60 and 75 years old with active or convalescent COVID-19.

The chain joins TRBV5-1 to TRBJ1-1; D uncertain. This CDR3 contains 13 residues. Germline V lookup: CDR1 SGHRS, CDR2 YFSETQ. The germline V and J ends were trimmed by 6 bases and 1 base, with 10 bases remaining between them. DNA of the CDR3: TGCGCCAGCAACCCACGGGGGAACACTGAAGCTTTCTTT. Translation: CASNPRGNTEAFF.

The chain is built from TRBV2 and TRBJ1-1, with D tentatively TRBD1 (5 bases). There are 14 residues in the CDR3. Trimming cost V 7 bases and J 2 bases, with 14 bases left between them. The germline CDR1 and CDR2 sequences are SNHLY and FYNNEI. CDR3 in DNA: TGTGCCAGCATGGAGTGGGGCCGAAACACTGAAGCTTTCTTT. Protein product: CASMEWGRNTEAFF.

The CDR3 protein is CASSLSLDGEQYF. The CDR3 DNA follows: TGTGCCAGCAGTTTATCGCTAGATGGCGAGCAGTACTTC. The genes are TRBV27 and TRBJ2-7; D is unresolved. This CDR3 has 13 residues. V was cut by 0 bases and J by 6 bases, with 9 bases left in between. Germline V lookup: CDR1 MNHEY, CDR2 SMNVEV (reference sequence).

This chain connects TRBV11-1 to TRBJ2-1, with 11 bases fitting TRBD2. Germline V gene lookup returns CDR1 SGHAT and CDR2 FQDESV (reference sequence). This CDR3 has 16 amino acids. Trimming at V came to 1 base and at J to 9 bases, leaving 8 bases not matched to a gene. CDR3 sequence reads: CASSLEITSGRVEQFF. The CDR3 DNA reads TGTGCCAGCAGCTTAGAGATCACTAGCGGGAGAGTTGAGCAGTTCTTC.

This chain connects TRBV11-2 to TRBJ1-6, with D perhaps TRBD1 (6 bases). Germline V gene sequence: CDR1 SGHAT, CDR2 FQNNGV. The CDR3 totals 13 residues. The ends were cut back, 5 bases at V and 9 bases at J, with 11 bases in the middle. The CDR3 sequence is CASSNTGFSPLHF. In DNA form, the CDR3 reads TGTGCCAGCAGCAACACAGGGTTTTCACCCCTCCACTTT. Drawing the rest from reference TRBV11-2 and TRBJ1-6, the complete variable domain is EAGVAQSPRYKIIEKRQSVAFWCNPISGHATLYWYQQILGQGPKLLIQFQNNGVVDDSQLPKDRFSAERLKGVDSTLKIQPAKLEDSAVYLCASSNTGFSPLHFGNGTRLTVT.

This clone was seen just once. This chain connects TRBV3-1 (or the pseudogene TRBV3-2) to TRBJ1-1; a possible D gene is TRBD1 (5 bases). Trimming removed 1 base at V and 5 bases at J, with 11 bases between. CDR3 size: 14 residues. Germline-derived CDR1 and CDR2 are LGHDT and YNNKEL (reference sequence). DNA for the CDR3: TGTGCCAGCAGCCAAGCGGGGGGGGGTACTGAAGCTTTCTTT. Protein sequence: CASSQAGGGTEAFF.

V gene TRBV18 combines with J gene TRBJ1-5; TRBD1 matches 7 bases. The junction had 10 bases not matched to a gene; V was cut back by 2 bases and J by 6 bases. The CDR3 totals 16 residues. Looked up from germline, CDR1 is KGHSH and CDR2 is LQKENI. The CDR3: CASSPSRTGDSQPQHF. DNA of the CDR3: TGTGCCAGCTCACCATCTCGTACAGGGGACAGTCAGCCCCAGCATTTT.

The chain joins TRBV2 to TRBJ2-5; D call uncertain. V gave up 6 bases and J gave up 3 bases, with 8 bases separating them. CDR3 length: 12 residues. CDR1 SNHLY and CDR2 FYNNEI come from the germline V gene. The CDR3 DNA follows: TGTGCCAGCAGCAACATGGAAGAGACCCAGTACTTC. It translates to CASSNMEETQYF.

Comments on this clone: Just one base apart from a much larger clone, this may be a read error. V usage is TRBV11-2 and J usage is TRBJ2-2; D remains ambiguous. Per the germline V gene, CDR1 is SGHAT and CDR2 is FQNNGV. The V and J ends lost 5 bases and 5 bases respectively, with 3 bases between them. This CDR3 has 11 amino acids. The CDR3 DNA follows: TGTGCCAGCAGCCATACCGGGGAGCTGTTTTTT. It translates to CASSHTGELFF. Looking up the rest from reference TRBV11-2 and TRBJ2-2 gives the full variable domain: EAGVAQSPRYKIIEKRQSVAFWCNPISGHATLYWYQQILGQGPKLLIQFQNNGVVDDSQLPKDRFSAERLKGVDSTLKIQPAKLEDSAVYLCASSHTGELFFGEGSRLTVL.

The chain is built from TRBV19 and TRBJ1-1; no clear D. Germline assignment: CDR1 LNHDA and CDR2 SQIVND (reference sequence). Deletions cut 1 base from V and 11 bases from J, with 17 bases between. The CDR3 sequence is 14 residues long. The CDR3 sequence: CASSIVSGKGPAFF. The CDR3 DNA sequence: TGTGCCAGTAGTATAGTCTCAGGAAAAGGCCCGGCTTTCTTT.